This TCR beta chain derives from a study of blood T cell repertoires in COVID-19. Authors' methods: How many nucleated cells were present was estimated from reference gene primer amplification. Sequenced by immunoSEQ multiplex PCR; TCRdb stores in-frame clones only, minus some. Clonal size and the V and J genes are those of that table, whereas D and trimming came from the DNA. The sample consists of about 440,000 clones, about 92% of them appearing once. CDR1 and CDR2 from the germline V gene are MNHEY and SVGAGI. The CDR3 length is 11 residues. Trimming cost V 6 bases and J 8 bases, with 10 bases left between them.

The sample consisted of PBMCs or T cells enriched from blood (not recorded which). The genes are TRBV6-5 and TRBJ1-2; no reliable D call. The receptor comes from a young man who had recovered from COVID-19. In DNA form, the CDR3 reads TGTGCCAGCAGCGACTTTGAGGGCTACACCTTC. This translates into CASSDFEGYTF.